Sequencing of this T cell receptor beta chain was carried out in a study of blood T cell repertoires in COVID-19. Across the whole study: COVID-19 samples, acute and convalescent, were from the United States, Italy and Spain.

TCRdb's table, derived via immunoSEQ multiplex PCR, lists solely in-frame clones and lacks some. This repertoire shows a few hundred thousand clones, roughly 86% found once; its top ten account for about 8.9%. The study assigned cohorts using participant-reported clinical history. Recovered participants had two consecutive negative NP/OP PCR tests, healthcare professional clearance, or symptom resolution. CDR3 size: 13 residues. Trimming removed 5 bases from V and 2 bases from J, with 6 bases in between. Germline V gene lookup returns CDR1 ENHRY and CDR2 SYGVKD. The receptor comes from a woman under 30 who had recovered from COVID-19. The sample consisted of PBMCs or T cells enriched from blood (not recorded which). This chain joins TRBV10-3 and TRBJ2-2; D is uncertain. In DNA form, the CDR3 reads TGTGCCATCAGTAGCGTCAACACCGGGGAGCTGTTTTTT. It translates to CAISSVNTGELFF.